This entry concerns a single TCR beta chain. This entry is derived from a study of control samples from healthy donors and cancer patients. The protocol was immunoSEQ multiplex PCR, while the TCRdb copy is restricted to in-frame clones and leaves out a portion. The table has 76,000 or so clones, around 90% seen once; the top ten hold approximately 9.8%. The CDR3 sequence is 15 residues long. From germline, CDR1 is SNHLY and CDR2 FYNNEI. V shed 3 bases and J 7 bases; nucleotides not matched to a gene: 7. The rearrangement joins TRBV2 to TRBJ1-2, with 11 bases that match TRBD1. The sequence came from a woman in her fifties or sixties with colorectal cancer. Sequencing input: PBMCs. For the CDR3, the DNA is TGTGCCAGCAGTGAGGGGACAGGGGGATTTTCTGGCTACACCTTC. Protein sequence: CASSEGTGGFSGYTF.